The 23 T cell receptor beta chains reported below all come from one sample, sequenced in a study of Ad26.COV2.S vaccination and SARS-CoV-2 variants. Described treatment: around 19 received Ad26.COV2.S at low or high dose, single or two shots; five or six received placebo; per-sample allocation not given. Day 63 after the first injection of vaccine or placebo was the sampling time. Only in-frame clones appear in the TCRdb table, and some are missing; sequencing was by immunoSEQ multiplex PCR. The sample consists of approximately 400,000 clones, 80% to 90% of them appearing once. The source material was peripheral blood, sampled in a trial of Ad26.COV2.S vaccine versus placebo. The source of these receptors is a person between 18 and 65 years old who received the Ad26.COV2.S COVID-19 vaccine or a placebo.

The J gene is TRBJ2-7, the V gene TRBV11-3; 7 bases are a match to TRBD2. The J segment lost 6 bases and the V segment lost 5 bases, leaving 13 bases of the junction unmatched. The CDR3 totals 15 residues. CDR1 and CDR2 from the germline V gene are SGHNT and YENEEA. CDR3 in DNA: TGTGCCAGCAGCCCCAATCCGGGAGGCGGGGCCGAGCAGTACTTC. Translation gives CASSPNPGGGAEQYF.

The chain joins TRBV7-9 to TRBJ2-1, with D possibly being TRBD2 (5 bases). Germline CDR1 SEHNR, CDR2 FQNEAQ (reference sequence). The CDR3 has 15 amino acids. V gave up 2 bases and J gave up 3 bases, with 11 bases separating them. The CDR3 DNA sequence: TGTGCCAGCAGCTTAAGGGAGCTGTTCTACAATGAGCAGTTCTTC. Its protein is CASSLRELFYNEQFF.

V usage is TRBV7-2 and J usage is TRBJ1-4; D gene unclear. The CDR3 contains 14 residues. The V and J ends lost 3 bases and 4 bases respectively, with 9 bases between them. The germline V gene encodes CDR1 SGHTA and CDR2 FQGNSA. The CDR3 loop reads CASSFTPNNEKLFF. The DNA for the CDR3 is TGTGCCAGCAGCTTTACCCCTAATAATGAAAAACTGTTTTTT.

In DNA, the CDR3 is TGCGCCAGTTTCCCAGGGGGCTCTGGGGCCAACGTCCTGACTTTC. Translation gives CASFPGGSGANVLTF. V and J are TRBV5-1 and TRBJ2-6; 7 positions agree with TRBD1. V was clipped by 8 bases and J by 0 bases; unmatched bases: 5. The V gene's germline CDR1 is SGHRS and CDR2 YFSETQ. The CDR3 length is 15 residues.

The genes are TRBV7-2 and TRBJ2-1; TRBD2 matches at 12 bases. Germline V gene lookup returns CDR1 SGHTA and CDR2 FQGNSA. The CDR3 length is 16 residues. V dropped 0 bases and J dropped 10; count of bases not matched to a gene: 7. CDR3 DNA: TGTGCCAGCAGCTTAGCCCCGGGACTAGCGGGTCGAGAGCAGTTCTTC. Translation gives CASSLAPGLAGREQFF.

The rearrangement uses TRBV7-6 and TRBJ2-2; 15 bases are a match to TRBD2. V lost 6 bases, J lost 7 bases, and 9 bases stayed unmatched. This CDR3 comprises 17 residues. Germline V gene sequence: CDR1 SGHVS, CDR2 FNYEAQ. The CDR3 protein is CASSSSGLAGGLGELFF. The CDR3 DNA sequence: TGTGCCAGCAGTAGTTCGGGACTAGCGGGAGGCCTCGGGGAGCTGTTTTTT.

Here the CDR3 DNA reads TGCGCCAGCAGCCTTTCGGGAAGGGGCACTGAAGCTTTCTTT. Its protein is CASSLSGRGTEAFF. The chain couples TRBV4-1 to TRBJ1-1, with D tentatively TRBD1 (5 bases). The CDR3 has 14 residues. Looked up from germline, CDR1 is MGHRA and CDR2 is YSYEKL. Trimming took off 4 bases at V and 4 bases at J, with 13 bases between the two ends.

The V and J genes are TRBV15 and TRBJ1-3, with D unclear. The CDR3 consists of 17 residues. V lost 0 bases to trimming and J lost 0 bases, with 12 bases between them. Germline CDR1 and CDR2: LNHNV and YYDKDF (reference sequence). CDR3 loop: CATSRDSMGLSGNTIYF. The CDR3 DNA reads as TGTGCCACCAGCAGAGATTCGATGGGCCTCTCTGGAAACACCATATATTTT.

J is TRBJ1-5 and V is TRBV28; D ambiguous. The CDR3 is made up of 14 amino acids. Looked up from germline, CDR1 is MDHEN and CDR2 is SYDVKM. Trimming shortened V by 3 bases and J by 1 base, and 7 bases separated the two germline ends. The chain's CDR3 is CASSLGRSNQPQHF. The CDR3 bases are TGTGCCAGCAGTTTGGGCCGGAGCAATCAGCCCCAGCATTTT.

The V and J genes are TRBV5-4 and TRBJ2-5, with D unclear. CDR3 length: 13 amino acids. V lost 4 bases and J 5 bases, leaving 12 bases between the germline ends. Germline-derived CDR1 and CDR2 are SGHNT and YYREEE (reference sequence). CDR3 DNA sequence: TGTGCCAGCAGCCCTCCCCTCGGGGAGACCCAGTACTTC. Protein sequence: CASSPPLGETQYF.

V is TRBV18 and J is TRBJ2-1; 10 bases map to TRBD1. Germline V CDR1 and CDR2: KGHSH, LQKENI. The CDR3 sequence is 16 residues long. The J segment lost 7 bases and the V segment lost 3 bases, leaving 9 bases of the junction unmatched. CDR3 region: CASSPLGQGDWNEQFF. For the CDR3, the DNA is TGTGCCAGCTCACCCCTAGGACAGGGGGATTGGAATGAGCAGTTCTTC.

This chain uses TRBV15 with TRBJ1-1, with TRBD1 as a possible D gene (6 bases). V lost 3 bases to trimming and J lost 7 bases, with 12 bases between them. The CDR3 extends over 13 amino acids. CDR1 is LNHNV and CDR2 is YYDKDF in the germline V gene (reference sequence). CDR3 bases: TGTGCCACCAGCAGTCAACAGGGAAATGAAGCTTTCTTT. Encoded protein: CATSSQQGNEAFF. Together with reference TRBV15 and TRBJ1-1, the CDR3 gives the full variable domain: DAMVIQNPRYQVTQFGKPVTLSCSQTLNHNVMYWYQQKSSQAPKLLFHYYDKDFNNEADTPDNFQSRRPNTSFCFLDIRSPGLGDTAMYLCATSSQQGNEAFFGQGTRLTVV.

The rearrangement links TRBV25-1 to TRBJ2-3; no clear D gene. V lost 8 bases to trimming and J lost 0 bases, with 6 bases between them. Germline CDR1 and CDR2: MGHDK and SYGVNS. This CDR3 is 12 amino acids long. In DNA, the CDR3 is TGTGCCAGCCGCCCTAGCACAGATACGCAGTATTTT. This sequence encodes CASRPSTDTQYF.

The chain employs TRBV6-4 and TRBJ1-4; D uncertain. Trimming took 3 bases from V and 7 from J, leaving 6 bases between them. The CDR3 spans 12 residues. Germline V gene lookup returns CDR1 MRHNA and CDR2 SNTAGT. Here the CDR3 reads CASSENSEKLFF. The CDR3, as DNA: TGTGCCAGCAGTGAAAACAGTGAAAAACTGTTTTTT.

The J gene is TRBJ1-4, the V gene TRBV2, with a possible D match to TRBD1 (5 bases). Germline CDR1 reads SNHLY; CDR2 reads FYNNEI. The CDR3 spans 14 residues. Trimming stripped 4 bases from V and 5 bases from J, with 11 bases between. The CDR3 spells CASSGQGGNEKLFF. CDR3 nucleotides: TGTGCCAGCAGTGGGCAGGGAGGGAATGAAAAACTGTTTTTT.

This chain connects TRBV6-6 to TRBJ2-5, with D possibly TRBD1 on 6 matching bases. Trimming took off 5 bases at V and 5 bases at J, with 15 bases between the two ends. The CDR3 sequence is 14 residues long. Germline V CDR1 and CDR2: MNHNY, SVGAGI (reference sequence). The CDR3 coding sequence is TGTGCCAGCAGTCGCCAGGGAACAGGGGAGACCCAGTACTTC. Translation gives CASSRQGTGETQYF.

This clone has a handful of counts. CDR3 loop: CASRVFGGRNTEAFF. CDR3 coding DNA: TGTGCCAGCAGGGTATTTGGGGGGAGGAACACTGAAGCTTTCTTT. This rearrangement joins TRBV2 to TRBJ1-1, with D possibly matching TRBD1 (5 bases). Germline lookup yields CDR1 SNHLY and CDR2 FYNNEI. The ends were cut back, 6 bases at V and 1 base at J, with 15 bases in the middle. This CDR3 region has 15 residues.

This rearrangement joins TRBV29-1 to TRBJ1-2; maybe TRBD1 (5 bases). Trimming left V 6 bases short and J 2 bases short, with 16 bases between. CDR1 is SQVTM and CDR2 is ANQGSEA in the germline V gene. The CDR3 has 14 amino acids. DNA of the CDR3: TGCAGCGTCATGGAGGGGACGGAGAACTATGGCTACACCTTC. Its translation: CSVMEGTENYGYTF. Variable domain in full (rest from reference TRBV29-1 and TRBJ1-2): SAVISQKPSRDICQRGTSLTIQCQVDSQVTMMFWYRQQPGQSLTLIATANQGSEATYESGFVIDKFPISRPNLTFSTLTVSNMSPEDSSIYLCSVMEGTENYGYTFGSGTRLTVV.

The rearrangement links TRBV7-9 to TRBJ2-3; D gene ambiguous. V was shortened by 3 bases and J by 6 bases, with 13 bases between the two germline ends. Germline assignment: CDR1 SEHNR and CDR2 FQNEAQ (reference sequence). The CDR3 totals 14 residues. CDR3 protein: CASSLNDGPDTQYF. CDR3 in DNA: TGTGCCAGCAGCTTGAATGACGGTCCTGATACGCAGTATTTT.

The rearrangement joins TRBV5-1 to TRBJ2-1; 7 bases map to TRBD2. Germline trimming cut 1 base from V and 7 bases from J; bases unmatched to any gene: 8. The CDR3 contains 15 residues. The germline V gene encodes CDR1 SGHRS and CDR2 YFSETQ. The CDR3 loop reads CASSLWEGIRNEQFF. CDR3 bases: TGCGCCAGCAGCTTGTGGGAGGGCATTAGGAATGAGCAGTTCTTC.

This chain connects TRBV10-1 to TRBJ1-1; 8 bases agree with TRBD1. CDR3 length: 14 residues. Germline V gene data show CDR1 as WNHNN and CDR2 as SYGVQD (reference sequence). V lost 10 bases to trimming and J lost 1 base; unmatched junction nucleotides: 8. CDR3 in DNA: TGCGCCACCCCGGGACAGGATTCGAACACTGAAGCTTTCTTT. Protein product: CATPGQDSNTEAFF.

The rearrangement links TRBV5-1 to TRBJ1-2, with D hard to call. From germline, CDR1 is SGHRS and CDR2 YFSETQ. This CDR3 comprises 13 residues. The V end lost 0 bases, the J end lost 8 bases, and 11 bases lay between the germline ends. The CDR3 DNA sequence: TGCGCCAGCAGCTTGGACCGCCGACGGGGCTACACCTTC. Protein product: CASSLDRRRGYTF.

V and J are TRBV3-1 (or the pseudogene TRBV3-2) and TRBJ1-6; D gene uncertain. The CDR3 is 14 amino acids. V gave up 6 bases and J gave up 6 bases, with 12 bases separating them. Germline lookup yields CDR1 LGHDT and CDR2 YNNKEL (reference sequence). CDR3 nucleotides: TGTGCCAGCAGGGATCGGGAATTTAATTCACCCCTCCACTTT. Translation: CASRDREFNSPLHF.